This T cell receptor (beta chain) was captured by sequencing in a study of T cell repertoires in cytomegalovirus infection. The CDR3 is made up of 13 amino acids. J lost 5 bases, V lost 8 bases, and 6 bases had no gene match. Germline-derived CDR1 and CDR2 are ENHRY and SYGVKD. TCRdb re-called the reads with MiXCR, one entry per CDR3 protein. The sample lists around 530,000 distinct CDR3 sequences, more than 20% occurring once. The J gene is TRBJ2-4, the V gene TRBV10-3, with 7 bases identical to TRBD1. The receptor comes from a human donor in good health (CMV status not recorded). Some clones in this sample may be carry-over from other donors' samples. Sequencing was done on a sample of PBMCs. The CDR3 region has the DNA TGTGCCATCTGGGACAGCACGGAAAACATTCAGTACTTC. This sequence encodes CAIWDSTENIQYF.